The present T cell receptor beta chain was sequenced within a study of CDR3 diversity in severe acne. Germline lookup yields CDR1 SQVTM and CDR2 ANQGSEA. The CDR3 runs to 13 residues. MiXCR, applied by TCRdb to the PCR reads, yields one record per CDR3 protein. The sample records approximately 90,000 distinct CDR3 sequences, approximately 52% being singletons. As to this clonotype: A clone one base away is much larger, so this may be a read error.

Sequencing input: blood. The rearrangement uses TRBV29-1 and TRBJ2-7; TRBD1 matches at 8 bases. This receptor was obtained from a male donor in good health, serving as a control. The CDR3 here is CSVDGTGKYEQHF. As DNA, the CDR3 is TGCAGCGTTGACGGGACAGGAAAGTACGAGCAGCACTTC.